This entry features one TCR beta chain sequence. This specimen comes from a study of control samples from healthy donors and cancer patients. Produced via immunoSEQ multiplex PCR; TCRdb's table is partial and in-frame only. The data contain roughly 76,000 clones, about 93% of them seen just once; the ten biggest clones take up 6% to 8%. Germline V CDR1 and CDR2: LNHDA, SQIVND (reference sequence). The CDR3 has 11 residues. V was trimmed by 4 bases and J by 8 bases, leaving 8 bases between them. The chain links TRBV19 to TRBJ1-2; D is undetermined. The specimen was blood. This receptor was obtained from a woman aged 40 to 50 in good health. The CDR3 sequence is CASSTNWGYTF. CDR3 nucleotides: TGTGCCAGTAGTACCAACTGGGGCTACACCTTC.